These 7 T cell receptor beta chains came from one sample sequenced in a study of blood T cell repertoires in COVID-19. TCRdb's copy holds only in-frame clones and misses some; the assay was immunoSEQ multiplex PCR. This repertoire shows about 160,000 clones, roughly 80% found once; its top ten account for approximately 7%. Sequenced sample: peripheral blood. The receptor source for this set is a woman in her 40s with COVID-19, enrolled during active disease.

The chain recombines TRBV12-5 with TRBJ2-1; 7 positions agree with TRBD1. CDR1 LGHNT and CDR2 FRNRAP come from the germline V gene. This CDR3 is 15 amino acids long. The junction had 5 bases not matched to a gene; V was cut back by 6 bases and J by 0 bases. In nucleotides, the CDR3 is TGTGCTAGTGGGGGGACAGCCCGCTCCTACAATGAGCAGTTCTTC. It specifies CASGGTARSYNEQFF.

In this sample, this clone turned up a few times. The V call is TRBV27, the J call TRBJ1-5, with D perhaps matching TRBD1 (5 bases). The CDR3 runs 12 residues. The V and J ends lost 4 bases and 7 bases respectively, with 8 bases between them. Germline V gene data show CDR1 as MNHEY and CDR2 as SMNVEV (reference sequence). The DNA of the CDR3 is TGTGCCAGCAGTTACTGGGGCCAGCCCCAGCATTTT. Protein sequence: CASSYWGQPQHF.

The rearrangement uses TRBV6-5 and TRBJ1-2; tentative D call: TRBD1 (6 bases). Per the germline V gene, CDR1 is MNHEY and CDR2 is SVGAGI. This CDR3 region has 14 residues. Trimming took 10 bases from V and 0 from J, leaving 15 bases between them. The CDR3 loop is CAILIQGSNYGYTF. The CDR3 region has the DNA TGTGCCATATTAATACAGGGCTCTAACTATGGCTACACCTTC.

This clone was seen more than once but under ten times. The V and J genes are TRBV6-2 or TRBV6-3 and TRBJ1-3, with 9 bases aligning to TRBD1. Germline CDR1 MNHEY, CDR2 SVGEGT. After removal of 5 bases from V and 4 bases from J, the junction contained 9 bases not matched to a gene. CDR3 size: 16 residues. The CDR3 DNA follows: TGTGCCAGCAGTACCTCACAGGGGGCGCCGGGAAACACCATATATTTT. Translating gives CASSTSQGAPGNTIYF.

The V and J genes are TRBV19 and TRBJ2-6, with a possible D match to TRBD1 (6 bases). The V end lost 5 bases, the J end lost 2 bases, and 13 bases lay between the germline ends. CDR1 LNHDA and CDR2 SQIVND come from the germline V gene (reference sequence). The CDR3 consists of 16 residues. The CDR3 sequence: CASSSQGWAGANVLTF. CDR3 bases: TGTGCCAGTAGTTCACAGGGTTGGGCTGGGGCCAACGTCCTGACTTTC.

This chain links TRBV10-3 with TRBJ2-7; a possible D gene is TRBD1 (5 bases). Trimming cost V 0 bases and J 7 bases, with 10 bases left between them. The CDR3 covers 13 residues. The germline V gene encodes CDR1 ENHRY and CDR2 SYGVKD. The CDR3 sequence is CAISESPRTEQYV. DNA of the CDR3: TGTGCCATCAGTGAGTCCCCTCGGACAGAGCAGTACGTC.

As regards this clone: Other DNA sequences in the sample encode the same CDR3. The J gene is TRBJ2-1, the V gene TRBV7-6; TRBD2 aligns across 7 bases. The CDR3 runs 11 residues. With V trimmed by 2 bases and J by 13 bases, 2 bases remained unmatched. Per germline, CDR1 SGHVS and CDR2 FNYEAQ. The CDR3 DNA reads as TGTGCCAGCAGCTTAACTAGCGAACAGTTCTTC. Residues: CASSLTSEQFF.